Listed here is a single TCR beta chain. Its antigen is currently unknown. These data come from a study of T cells in localized non-small cell lung cancer. Germline CDR1 is MDHEN and CDR2 is SYDVKM. CDR3 size: 19 residues. The trim removed 3 bases at V and 3 bases at J, leaving 15 bases unmatched. This table comes from immunoSEQ multiplex PCR, and its TCRdb copy is limited to in-frame clones, with some not included. The sample holds about 1,500 clones, about 36% seen once. General study findings and limits: Because only a single region of the tumor was sequenced, heterogeneity remains possible. Median roughly 57 top-100 tumor clones were shared with paired adjacent lung. An association was observed between higher blood T cell density and longer overall survival. Clonality of T cells reached its maximum in uninvolved adjacent lung, surpassing tumor.

Source: lung tumor tissue, taken before any cancer treatment. The V gene is TRBV28, the J gene TRBJ1-5; 9 bases map to TRBD1. The TCR sequence derives from a female donor older than 55 with stage II lung adenocarcinoma. CDR3: CASSFFWDHRDRVNQPQHF. Here the CDR3 DNA reads TGTGCCAGCAGTTTTTTCTGGGACCACCGGGACAGGGTCAATCAGCCCCAGCATTTT. Filled out from reference TRBV28 and TRBJ1-5, the complete variable domain reads DVKVTQSSRYLVKRTGEKVFLECVQDMDHENMFWYRQDPGLGLRLIYFSYDVKMKEKGDIPEGYSVSREKKERFSLILESASTNQTSMYLCASSFFWDHRDRVNQPQHFGDGTRLSIL.